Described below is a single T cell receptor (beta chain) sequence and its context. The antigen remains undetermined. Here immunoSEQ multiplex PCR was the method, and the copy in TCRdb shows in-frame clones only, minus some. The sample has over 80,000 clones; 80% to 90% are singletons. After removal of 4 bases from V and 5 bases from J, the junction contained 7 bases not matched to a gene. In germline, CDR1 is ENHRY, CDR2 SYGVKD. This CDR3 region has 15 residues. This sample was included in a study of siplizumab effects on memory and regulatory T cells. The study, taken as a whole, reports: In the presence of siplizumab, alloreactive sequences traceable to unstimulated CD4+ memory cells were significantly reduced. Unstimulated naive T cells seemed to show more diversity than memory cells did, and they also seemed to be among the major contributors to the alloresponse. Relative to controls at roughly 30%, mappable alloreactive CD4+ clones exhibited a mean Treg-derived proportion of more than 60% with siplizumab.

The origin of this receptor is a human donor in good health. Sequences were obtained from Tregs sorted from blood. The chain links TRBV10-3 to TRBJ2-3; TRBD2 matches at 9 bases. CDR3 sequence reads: CAISAAGGAIDTQYF. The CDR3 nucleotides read TGTGCCATCAGTGCGGCGGGGGGGGCGATAGATACGCAGTATTTT.